In this sample, the clone carrying this T cell receptor beta chain turned up a few times. This entry is derived from a study of response to subunit inactivated influenza vaccine. V dropped 6 bases and J dropped 5; count of bases not matched to a gene: 8. CDR1 is ENHRY and CDR2 is SYGVKD in the germline V gene. This CDR3 spans 14 amino acids. TCRdb called the RT-PCR reads again in MiXCR, with one record for every CDR3 protein. The table records roughly 190,000 distinct CDR3 sequences, about an eighth of them present only once. These same records also appear under a second study, on T cells expressing NK-cell markers. That paper notes: The authors generated TCR beta cDNA through 5'RACE template switching with UMIs. Sequencing of TCR beta repertoires drew on sorted CD3+CD56+NKG2C+, CD3+CD56+NKG2C- and CD3+CD56-NKG2C+ T cells. In the group of eight sequenced donors, seven were HCMV-seropositive and one was seronegative. Several experiments employed an anti-gamma-delta TCR antibody to confine sorting to alpha-beta TCR T cells. Among several donors, these clonotypes also ranked first in the CD3+CD56-NKG2C+ fraction.

Sequenced here: CD8+ T cells sorted from PBMCs, sampled 11 to 12 days after vaccination. This clonotype was obtained from a man in his fifties or sixties who received an inactivated influenza vaccine. The rearrangement joins TRBV10-3 to TRBJ2-3; 7 nucleotides match TRBD1. The CDR3 is CAIRGDRVLDTQYF. CDR3 DNA: TGTGCCATCAGGGGAGACAGGGTCCTAGATACGCAGTATTTT.